Presented here are 4 T cell receptor beta chains from one specimen sequenced in a study of blood T cell dynamics during melanoma immunotherapy (dated by TCRdb to the early 2020s). The time point tag for this specimen amounts to: week 3, after first cycle of checkpoint inhibitor. The library relied on the immunoSEQ multiplex PCR assay. Imported from immuneACCESS, the table was reduced by TCRdb to in-frame sequences with V and J called. These copies leave out some clones; in studies compared against another copy, an unresolved V gene accounts for under half, and the cause of the remainder is not known. Recorded for this sample are approximately 20,000 clones; 87% of them occurred a single time. The top ten clones comprise 6% to 9% of the sample. The source material was blood, sampled from a patient treated with checkpoint blockade. These receptor sequences come from a human donor with melanoma.

In this sample, this clone turned up once. This chain uses TRBV6-5 with TRBJ1-1, with TRBD1 identical over 9 bases. Germline assignment: CDR1 MNHEY and CDR2 SVGAGI. The CDR3 is 15 residues long. Trimming cost V 5 bases and J 3 bases; bases outside gene matches: 7. The CDR3 nucleotides are TGTGCCAGCAGTCAGACCGGGACAGGGTACACTGAAGCTTTCTTT. Its protein product is CASSQTGTGYTEAFF.

The rearrangement uses TRBV6-4 and TRBJ2-3; D gene unclear. The germline V gene encodes CDR1 MRHNA and CDR2 SNTAGT. Trimming shortened V by 2 bases and J by 2 bases, and 5 bases separated the two germline ends. This CDR3 has 13 amino acids. The CDR3 DNA sequence: TGTGCCAGCAGTGACGGGGACACAGATACGCAGTATTTT. Its translation: CASSDGDTDTQYF.

The rearrangement links TRBV28 to TRBJ2-2; 9 nucleotides line up with TRBD2. This CDR3 has 15 amino acids. From germline, CDR1 is MDHEN and CDR2 SYDVKM. The ends lost 5 bases at V and 3 bases at J; junction bases unmatched: 4. The CDR3 loop is CASSPIAGDTGELFF. CDR3 nucleotide sequence: TGTGCCAGCAGTCCTATAGCGGGAGACACCGGGGAGCTGTTTTTT.

The chain is built from TRBV6-1 and TRBJ2-1, with D unresolved. CDR1 is MNHNS and CDR2 is SASEGT in the germline V gene. CDR3 size: 14 residues. V gave up 1 base and J gave up 10 bases, with 14 bases separating them. The CDR3 sequence is CASSEVRPPAEQFF. CDR3 coding DNA: TGTGCCAGCAGTGAAGTCAGACCCCCTGCGGAGCAGTTCTTC.